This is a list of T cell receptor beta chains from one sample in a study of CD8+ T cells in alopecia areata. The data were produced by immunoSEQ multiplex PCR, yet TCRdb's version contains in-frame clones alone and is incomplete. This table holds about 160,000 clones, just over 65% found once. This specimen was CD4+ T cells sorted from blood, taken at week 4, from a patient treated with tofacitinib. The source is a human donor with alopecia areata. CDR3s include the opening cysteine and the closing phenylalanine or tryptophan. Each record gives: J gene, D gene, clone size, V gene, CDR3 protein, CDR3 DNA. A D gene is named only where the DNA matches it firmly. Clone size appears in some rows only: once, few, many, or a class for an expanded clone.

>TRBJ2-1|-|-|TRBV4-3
CASSQSPKSSYNEQFF
TGCGCCAGCAGCCAATCTCCGAAGAGCTCCTACAATGAGCAGTTCTTC
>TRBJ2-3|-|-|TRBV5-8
CASSLGSRRGGDTQYF
TGTGCCAGCAGCTTGGGGTCCAGGAGAGGCGGAGATACGCAGTATTTT
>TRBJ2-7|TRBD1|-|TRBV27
CASPKDRAYEQYF
TGTGCCAGCCCAAAAGACAGGGCGTACGAGCAGTACTTC
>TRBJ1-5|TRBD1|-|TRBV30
CAWSVNRGPYSNQPQHF
TGTGCCTGGAGTGTAAACAGGGGCCCTTATAGCAATCAGCCCCAGCATTTT
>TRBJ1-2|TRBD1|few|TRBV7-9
CASSLGDRGKYGYTF
TGTGCCAGCAGCTTAGGGGACAGGGGAAAGTATGGCTACACCTTC
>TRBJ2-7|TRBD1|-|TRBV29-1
CSVVDRGHEQYF
TGCAGCGTTGTTGACAGGGGGCACGAGCAGTACTTC
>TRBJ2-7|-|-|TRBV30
CAWRFPPGGVYEQYF
TGTGCCTGGAGATTCCCTCCGGGGGGCGTTTACGAGCAGTACTTC
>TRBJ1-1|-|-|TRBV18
CASSPISQGSNTEAFF
TGTGCCAGCTCACCCATATCACAGGGAAGTAACACTGAAGCTTTCTTT
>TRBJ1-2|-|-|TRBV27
CASSGRRRLSYTF
TGTGCCAGCAGCGGACGACGGCGGCTGAGCTACACCTTC
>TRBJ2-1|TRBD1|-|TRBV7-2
CASSLAGTALNPIF
TGTGCCAGCAGCTTAGCGGGGACAGCACTTAACCCAATCTTC
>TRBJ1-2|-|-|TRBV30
CAWKSSGAAYTF
TGTGCCTGGAAAAGCAGCGGGGCGGCCTACACCTTC
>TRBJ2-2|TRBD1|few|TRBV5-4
CASTVDRGKTGELFF
TGTGCCAGCACTGTAGACAGGGGAAAAACCGGGGAGCTGTTTTTT